This TCR beta chain comes out of a study of low-dose radiotherapy and immunotherapy resistance in tumors. Study-level background: Every six weeks patients received intravenous ipilimumab 1 mg/kg, and every two weeks they received intravenous nivolumab 240 mg.

As for time point: after trial treatment. As for treatment: LDRT plus nivolumab, ipilimumab, low-dose cyclophosphamide and aspirin (RACIN trial). Donors were administered nivolumab, ipilimumab, aspirin and low-dose cyclophosphamide, together with low-dose radiotherapy. Per the germline V gene, CDR1 is SQVTM and CDR2 is ANQGSEA. Trimming cost V 1 base and J 0 bases, with 30 bases left between them. This CDR3 contains 21 residues. Gene-specific TRAV and TRBV primers were used for first-strand cDNA, covering alpha and beta chains. For amplifying TCRs, the PCR ran for around 20 cycles with Phusion, which was used together with a constant-region primer and the adapter on the V primers. Isolated mRNA underwent amplification by in vitro transcription. TCRdb reanalysed the reads using MiXCR and keeps one entry per CDR3 protein. The sample includes 85,000 to 95,000 distinct CDR3 sequences, 20% to 25% of them seen just once.

This clonotype was counted many times. The starting material was PBMCs, obtained after low-dose radiotherapy plus immunotherapy. The rearrangement joins TRBV29-1 to TRBJ1-2, with D possibly being TRBD1 (6 bases). The clonotype was recovered from a female donor with ovarian cancer. The CDR3: CSVEVRQRVPGDSSSNYGYTF. The DNA of the CDR3 is TGCAGCGTTGAAGTTAGGCAAAGGGTGCCAGGGGACTCCTCTTCTAACTATGGCTACACCTTC. Drawing the rest from reference TRBV29-1 and TRBJ1-2, the complete variable domain is SAVISQKPSRDICQRGTSLTIQCQVDSQVTMMFWYRQQPGQSLTLIATANQGSEATYESGFVIDKFPISRPNLTFSTLTVSNMSPEDSSIYLCSVEVRQRVPGDSSSNYGYTFGSGTRLTVV.